The present TCR beta chain was sequenced within a study of cytomegalovirus exposure and HLA in healthy donors. The PCR ran on 60 Vbeta and 13 Jbeta primers. Method: immunoSEQ multiplex PCR; TCRdb's copy keeps in-frame clones and lacks some. The table records some 120,000 clones, about 80% of them present only once. CDR3 size: 17 residues. Germline CDR1 and CDR2: SGHRS and YFSETQ. With V trimmed by 4 bases and J by 1 base, 8 bases remained unmatched. The TCR comes from a middle-aged woman in good health and CMV-seropositive. The sequencing input was PBMCs. The genes are TRBV5-1 and TRBJ2-3; 11 bases align to TRBD2. The CDR3 DNA is TGCGCCAGCAGCCAAAGCCAGACTAGCGGGGGCACAGATACGCAGTATTTT. It translates to CASSQSQTSGGTDTQYF.